This is a list of T cell receptor beta chains from one sample in a study of CD8+CD57+ T cells in acquired aplastic anemia. MiXCR, applied by TCRdb to the reads, yields one record per CDR3 protein. Found here are about 40,000 distinct CDR3 sequences, 65% to 70% of them singletons; the top ten hold under 25%. Material for sequencing was sorted CD4+, CD8+, or CD8+CD57+ T cells (not recorded which) from PBMCs. The source is a human donor in good health, serving as a control. Each CDR3 is given with its conserved first and last residue. The D gene is left open where the match is weak. Only part of the rows carry a size: once, few, many, or a class if the clone is expanded.

D gene	J gene	V gene	clone size	CDR3 DNA	CDR3 protein
TRBD2	TRBJ2-2	TRBV5-1	.	TGCGCCAGCAGCTTGACTAGCGGGACGAACACCGGGGAGCTGTTTTTT	CASSLTSGTNTGELFF
.	TRBJ2-7	TRBV2	.	TGTGCCAGCAGTGACGAGCGAATCTACGAGCAGTACTTC	CASSDERIYEQYF
.	TRBJ2-1	TRBV25-1	.	TGTGCCAGCAGTTATGGCTTAGGAAATGAGCAGTTCTTC	CASSYGLGNEQFF
.	TRBJ2-1	TRBV24-1	.	TGTGCCACCAGTGATTTGGGGTCTAGCTCCTACAATGAGCAGTTCTTC	CATSDLGSSSYNEQFF
.	TRBJ2-1	TRBV12-3/TRBV12-4	.	TGTGCCAGCACCGCGCGAGGCGATGAGCAGTTCTTC	CASTARGDEQFF
TRBD1	TRBJ2-7	TRBV2	.	TGTGCCAGCCTAGCCGGGACAGGGGAATACGAGCAGTACTTC	CASLAGTGEYEQYF
.	TRBJ1-2	TRBV20-1	.	TGCAGTGCTAGAGATTGGGATTCCGACTATGGCTACACCTTC	CSARDWDSDYGYTF
.	TRBJ1-1	TRBV29-1	few	TGCAGCGTTGAGCAGGGCCTCAATACTGAAGCTTTCTTT	CSVEQGLNTEAFF
.	TRBJ2-7	TRBV6-5	many	TGTGCCAGCAGTTACTCGAAGGGTCTGAACTCCTACGAGCAGTACTTC	CASSYSKGLNSYEQYF
.	TRBJ1-1	TRBV7-6	.	TGTGCCAGCAGTTCCGATGGGGGCCGCCCCCAAGAAGCTTTCTTT	CASSSDGGRPQEAFF
.	TRBJ1-2	TRBV10-3	.	TGTGCCATCAGTGGAAGGGGATCCAGTCAGTATGGCTACACCTTC	CAISGRGSSQYGYTF
TRBD1	TRBJ1-1	TRBV25-1	.	TGTGCCAGCGGAAGGGACAGGGGGCTGGACACTGAAGCTTTCTTT	CASGRDRGLDTEAFF
.	TRBJ2-7	TRBV7-9	few	TGTGCCAGCAGCCCTGGACAGTCCTACGAGCAGTACTTC	CASSPGQSYEQYF
.	TRBJ2-1	TRBV7-7	.	TGTGCCAGCAGCTCTGAAGGGGGCAATGAGCAGTTCTTC	CASSSEGGNEQFF
TRBD1	TRBJ1-2	TRBV29-1	.	TGCAGCGTTGGGACAGGTTATGGCTACACCTTC	CSVGTGYGYTF
.	TRBJ1-2	TRBV19	.	TGTGCCAGTAGTATAGCTCAGGCTTACTATGGCTACACCTTC	CASSIAQAYYGYTF
TRBD2	TRBJ2-1	TRBV7-6	medium-sized	TGTGCCAGCAGCTTAGTTACTAGCGGGGGCGATGAGCAGTTCTTC	CASSLVTSGGDEQFF
TRBD1	TRBJ2-5	TRBV5-8	many	TGTGCCAGCAGCATTGGACAGGGGAGCCTCCAAGAGACCCAGTACTTC	CASSIGQGSLQETQYF
.	TRBJ2-2	TRBV19	medium-sized	TGTGCCAGTAGTATTACCCTTGGGACCGGGGAGCTGTTTTTT	CASSITLGTGELFF
.	TRBJ2-7	TRBV13	.	TGCGCCAGCAGCCAAGGCCTATCCTACGAGCAGTACTTC	CASSQGLSYEQYF
TRBD1	TRBJ2-7	TRBV6-1	.	TGTGCCAGCAGCAGGTTCGAAAGACAGGGTGACGAGCAGTACTTC	CASSRFERQGDEQYF
.	TRBJ1-2	TRBV28	many	TGTGCCAGCAGTTTCCTTACAGGTTTCTATGGCTACACCTTC	CASSFLTGFYGYTF
.	TRBJ2-2	TRBV12-3/TRBV12-4	.	TGTGCCAGCAGTTTGGGAGGCTCGATCACCGGGGAGCTGTTTTTT	CASSLGGSITGELFF
.	TRBJ2-7	TRBV20-1	.	TGCAGTGCGCCCTTACTGGAGGGGGAAGAGCAGTACTTC	CSAPLLEGEEQYF
TRBD1	TRBJ1-6	TRBV19	.	TGTGCCAGTAGTCTCCCCGGGACAGGGGGTTCACCCCTCCACTTT	CASSLPGTGGSPLHF
.	TRBJ1-2	TRBV27	many	TGTGCCAGCAGTTTCACAGGGCAGGGTGGCTACACCTTC	CASSFTGQGGYTF
.	TRBJ1-1	TRBV2	few	TGTGCCAGCAGCCGTAGGGACGGGGAAGCTTTCTTT	CASSRRDGEAFF
TRBD1	TRBJ1-1	TRBV4-1	.	TGCGCCAGCAGCCTAGGGACAGGGGAGAACACTGAAGCTTTCTTT	CASSLGTGENTEAFF
.	TRBJ1-5	TRBV20-1	.	TGCAGTGCTTTTGACGGTAGCAATCAGCCCCAGCATTTT	CSAFDGSNQPQHF
TRBD2	TRBJ2-7	TRBV20-1	.	TGCAGTGCTAGAGATCGACAAGCGGGGGGGTTCAAGCAGTACTTC	CSARDRQAGGFKQYF
TRBD1	TRBJ1-5	TRBV10-1	medium-sized	TGCGCCAGTAAAGGGGGCCCCAATCAGCCCCAGCATTTT	CASKGGPNQPQHF
.	TRBJ2-7	TRBV7-2	.	TGTGCCAGCAGCAGCGACGGACCCGAGCAGTACTTC	CASSSDGPEQYF
.	TRBJ1-1	TRBV20-1	.	TGCAGTGCTAGCGTAGGGTCGACTGAAGCTTTCTTT	CSASVGSTEAFF
.	TRBJ2-7	TRBV7-7	.	TGTGCTAGCAGCTTAGGAGTTTTCTACGAGCAGTACTTC	CASSLGVFYEQYF
TRBD1	TRBJ2-7	TRBV13	many	TGTGCCAGTACGGGACAGGGGAACCACGAGCAGTACTTC	CASTGQGNHEQYF
TRBD1	TRBJ1-3	TRBV19	.	TGTGCCAGTAGGGAGGGGGCGCATATTGGAAACACCATATATTTT	CASREGAHIGNTIYF
.	TRBJ2-4	TRBV7-9	once	TGTGCCAGCGGCTCCGGCGGCATTCAGTACTTC	CASGSGGIQYF
.	TRBJ2-7	TRBV6-1	many	TGTGCCAGCAGGACGAACGTTTACGAGCAGTACTTC	CASRTNVYEQYF
TRBD1	TRBJ2-7	TRBV4-1	many	TGCGCCAGCAGCCTAGGGACAGGGGGCAACGAGCAGTACTTC	CASSLGTGGNEQYF
TRBD1	TRBJ2-1	TRBV28	many	TGTGCCACTTACGGACAGGGGGCTACCTACAATGAGCAGTTCTTC	CATYGQGATYNEQFF
.	TRBJ2-7	TRBV7-2	.	TGTGCCAGCAGCGTCGTCAGCGAGCAGTACTTC	CASSVVSEQYF
TRBD1	TRBJ2-3	TRBV11-2	many	TGTGCCAGCAGCTTAGTCCGGGACAGGCGGGCCACAGATACGCAGTATTTT	CASSLVRDRRATDTQYF
TRBD2	TRBJ2-7	TRBV7-2	few	TGTGCCAGCAGCTGGGGACTAGCGGGGGGGTACGAGCAGTACTTC	CASSWGLAGGYEQYF
TRBD2	TRBJ2-7	TRBV10-3	.	TGTGCCATCAGACTTGAGACTAGCGGGAGTTACGGGCAGTACTTC	CAIRLETSGSYGQYF
.	TRBJ1-6	TRBV29-1	few	TGCAGCGTTGGGCAGGGAGTGGATTCACCCCTCCACTTT	CSVGQGVDSPLHF
.	TRBJ2-7	TRBV7-6	few	TGTGCCAGCAGCTTAGCGACGGGATACGAGCAGTACTTC	CASSLATGYEQYF
.	TRBJ2-3	TRBV20-1	.	TGCAGTGCGCCTGCGCGGCTAGACACAGATACGCAGTATTTT	CSAPARLDTDTQYF
.	TRBJ1-1	TRBV6-4	.	TGTGCCAGCAGTTACTCTGGGGTTTCCCTCTTT	CASSYSGVSLF
.	TRBJ1-1	TRBV19	.	TGTGCCAGTAAAACGGAGAGGAACACTGAAGCTTTCTTT	CASKTERNTEAFF
TRBD1	TRBJ1-2	TRBV15	.	TGTGCCACCCAACCGGGACAGCTCTATGGCTACACCTTC	CATQPGQLYGYTF
TRBD2	TRBJ2-1	TRBV25-1	.	TGTGCCAGCAGTGACGGGCTAGCGGTATACAATGAGCAGTTCTTC	CASSDGLAVYNEQFF
.	TRBJ1-5	TRBV25-1	few	TGTGCCAGCCCTGGGGGGGCAACCCATCAGCCCCAGCATTTT	CASPGGATHQPQHF
.	TRBJ1-6	TRBV20-1	.	TGCAGTTACTCAGAAAATTCACCCCTCCACTTT	CSYSENSPLHF
.	TRBJ1-2	TRBV7-8	.	TGTGCCAGCACCAAGGGGGGCAGCAACTATGGCTACACCTTC	CASTKGGSNYGYTF